Presented here are 27 T cell receptor beta chains from one specimen sequenced in a study of cytomegalovirus exposure and HLA in healthy donors. This PCR relied on a set of 60 Vbeta primers and 13 Jbeta primers. The data were produced by immunoSEQ multiplex PCR, yet TCRdb's version contains in-frame clones alone and is incomplete. This table holds fewer than 65,000 clones, around 87% found once. The sequenced sample consisted of PBMCs. These receptors came from a man aged 18-30 years in good health and CMV-seronegative.

The chain uses TRBV2 and TRBJ1-4; tentative D call: TRBD1 (6 bases). The V end lost 5 bases, the J end lost 4 bases, and 14 bases lay between the germline ends. The CDR3 runs 15 residues. Per the germline V gene, CDR1 is SNHLY and CDR2 is FYNNEI. CDR3 sequence (DNA): TGTGCCAGCAGTATAGGACAGTTCTATAATGAAAAACTGTTTTTT. Translating it yields CASSIGQFYNEKLFF.

The chain has TRBV6-5 and TRBJ2-3; a weak D match, TRBD1 (5 bases). Germline CDR1 reads MNHEY; CDR2 reads SVGAGI. Trimming pared 2 bases from V and 0 bases from J, leaving 9 bases between. The CDR3 contains 15 residues. CDR3 nucleotide sequence: TGTGCCAGCAGTTACCGGGCAGGGAGCACAGATACGCAGTATTTT. It translates to CASSYRAGSTDTQYF.

The chain has TRBV7-9 and TRBJ2-5, with D perhaps TRBD1 (5 bases). Germline lookup yields CDR1 SEHNR and CDR2 FQNEAQ (reference sequence). This CDR3 has 13 amino acids. V was cut by 7 bases and J by 5 bases, with 14 bases left in between. CDR3 DNA: TGTGCCAGCACCACAATTGCAGGGGAGACCCAGTACTTC. Encoded protein: CASTTIAGETQYF.

CDR3 in DNA: TGTGCCAGCAGCTCAGGAAGCGGGTACCAAGAGACCCAGTACTTC. It codes for CASSSGSGYQETQYF. The gene calls are TRBV13 and TRBJ2-5; a weak D match, TRBD2 (6 bases). In germline, CDR1 is PRHDT, CDR2 FYEKMQ (reference sequence). Trimming left V 4 bases short and J 0 bases short, with 12 bases between. CDR3 size: 15 residues.

The chain uses TRBV7-9 and TRBJ2-3; 9 bases fit TRBD2. Germline V gene data show CDR1 as SEHNR and CDR2 as FQNEAQ (reference sequence). CDR3 length equals 15 residues. V lost 1 base, J lost 6 bases, and 5 bases stayed unmatched. In nucleotides, the CDR3 is TGTGCCAGCAGCTTAGTTGCGGGGGGGCCTGATACGCAGTATTTT. Protein: CASSLVAGGPDTQYF.

The CDR3 DNA sequence: TGCGCCAGCAGCCAGAGGGAGGGGACGGGAGAGACCCAGTACTTC. Protein product: CASSQREGTGETQYF. The rearrangement uses TRBV5-1 and TRBJ2-5; 7 bases match TRBD2. Germline-derived CDR1 and CDR2 are SGHRS and YFSETQ. The CDR3 consists of 15 residues. J was trimmed by 4 bases and V by 4 bases; bases with no gene match: 10.

The chain has TRBV2 and TRBJ2-5; a weak D match, TRBD1 (5 bases). V was shortened by 3 bases and J by 0 bases, with 11 bases between the two germline ends. This CDR3 has 15 residues. Germline V gene sequence: CDR1 SNHLY, CDR2 FYNNEI. The CDR3 sequence is CASSEGPAYQETQYF. The CDR3 DNA is TGTGCCAGCAGTGAGGGGCCAGCTTACCAAGAGACCCAGTACTTC. The full variable domain, rest sourced from reference TRBV2 and TRBJ2-5, is EPEVTQTPSHQVTQMGQEVILRCVPISNHLYFYWYRQILGQKVEFLVSFYNNEISEKSEIFDDQFSVERPDGSNFTLKIRSTKLEDSAMYFCASSEGPAYQETQYFGPGTRLLVL.

The chain combines TRBV6-4 with TRBJ2-2, with 8 bases identical to TRBD2. Trimming removed 2 bases from V and 4 bases from J; junction bases left unmatched: 0. Germline V gene sequence: CDR1 MRHNA, CDR2 SNTAGT. CDR3 length: 14 amino acids. The CDR3, as DNA: TGTGCCAGCAGTGACGGGACTAGCACCGGGGAGCTGTTTTTT. The encoded protein is CASSDGTSTGELFF.

The gene calls are TRBV25-1 and TRBJ2-5, with TRBD2 matching 10 bases. The CDR3 covers 16 residues. CDR1 and CDR2 from the germline V gene are MGHDK and SYGVNS. The ends lost 9 bases at V and 4 bases at J; junction bases unmatched: 14. The chain's CDR3 is CASSPGSGGAGETQYF. The CDR3 coding sequence is TGTGCCAGTAGCCCGGGAAGCGGGGGGGCCGGAGAGACCCAGTACTTC.

The CDR3 DNA sequence: TGTGCCAGCACCCCTGGAAACGGGGCCTATAATTCACCCCTCCACTTT. It specifies CASTPGNGAYNSPLHF. The rearrangement joins TRBV28 to TRBJ1-6; D call uncertain. Trimming shortened V by 7 bases and J by 2 bases, and 15 bases separated the two germline ends. The CDR3 spans 16 residues. The germline V gene encodes CDR1 MDHEN and CDR2 SYDVKM. The variable domain in full, with the rest retrieved from reference TRBV28 and TRBJ1-6, is DVKVTQSSRYLVKRTGEKVFLECVQDMDHENMFWYRQDPGLGLRLIYFSYDVKMKEKGDIPEGYSVSREKKERFSLILESASTNQTSMYLCASTPGNGAYNSPLHFGNGTRLTVT.

Here the CDR3 reads CANRPGTSGGAAYNEQFF. CDR3 nucleotide sequence: TGCGCCAACAGACCGGGGACTAGCGGGGGGGCGGCCTACAATGAGCAGTTCTTC. The chain has TRBV10-1 and TRBJ2-1, with 16 bases lining up with TRBD2. V dropped 10 bases and J dropped 2; count of bases not matched to a gene: 11. CDR1 and CDR2 (germline): WNHNN, SYGVQD (reference sequence). The CDR3 is 18 residues long.

This sequence joins TRBV5-1 and TRBJ2-7, with TRBD1 matching over 9 bases. Germline V CDR1 and CDR2: SGHRS, YFSETQ. This CDR3 spans 16 amino acids. With 4 bases clipped from V and 5 bases from J, the junction kept 13 bases outside the gene matches. This chain's CDR3 is CASSPREDRGSHEQYF. Here the CDR3 DNA reads TGCGCCAGCAGCCCTCGTGAGGACAGGGGTTCCCACGAGCAGTACTTC.

This rearrangement joins TRBV2 to TRBJ2-7; weak D call: TRBD2 (6 bases). Germline V CDR1 and CDR2: SNHLY, FYNNEI. The CDR3 runs to 14 residues. Trimming took 1 base from V and 7 from J, leaving 14 bases between them. The CDR3 nucleotides are TGTGCCAGCAGTGAAGGCCGGGAGTTGGAAGAGCAGTACTTC. Amino acids: CASSEGRELEEQYF.

The rearrangement uses TRBV6-1 and TRBJ2-7, with a tentative D call TRBD2 (5 bases). Trimming took off 1 base at V and 4 bases at J, with 8 bases between the two ends. Per the germline V gene, CDR1 is MNHNS and CDR2 is SASEGT. The CDR3 consists of 13 residues. The CDR3 DNA reads TGTGCCAGCAGTGAAGATGAGGGATACGAGCAGTACTTC. Residues: CASSEDEGYEQYF.

The chain uses TRBV28 and TRBJ2-7; a weak D match, TRBD1 (7 bases). The CDR3 sequence is 14 residues long. The germline CDR1 and CDR2 sequences are MDHEN and SYDVKM. Trimming shortened V by 3 bases and J by 6 bases, and 15 bases separated the two germline ends. The CDR3 nucleotides read TGTGCCAGCAGTTTGGAGGGGGCCTCTTCCGAGCAGTACTTC. This encodes CASSLEGASSEQYF.

The V call is TRBV7-3, the J call TRBJ1-1, with 8 bases lining up with TRBD1. This CDR3 has 16 amino acids. Germline V gene sequence: CDR1 SGHTA, CDR2 FQGTGA. After removal of 1 base from V and 4 bases from J, the junction contained 8 bases not matched to a gene. CDR3 sequence: CASSLMGQGASTEAFF. The DNA of the CDR3 is TGTGCCAGCAGCTTAATGGGGCAGGGGGCGTCCACTGAAGCTTTCTTT.

The chain employs TRBV25-1 and TRBJ1-3, with D tentatively TRBD1 (6 bases). V was trimmed by 7 bases and J by 11 bases, leaving 18 bases between them. The CDR3 covers 13 residues. Germline CDR1 reads MGHDK; CDR2 reads SYGVNS. In DNA form, the CDR3 reads TGTGCCAGCAAGCCGGGGGGGGCAGCGGCCATATATTTT. Protein: CASKPGGAAAIYF.

CDR3 bases: TGTGCCAGCAGCTTAGCCACGACAGGGACGAACATTCAGTACTTC. This encodes CASSLATTGTNIQYF. V usage is TRBV7-2 and J usage is TRBJ2-4, with 7 bases identical to TRBD1. Germline V gene data show CDR1 as SGHTA and CDR2 as FQGNSA. V shed 0 bases and J 7 bases; nucleotides not matched to a gene: 6. This CDR3 region has 15 residues.

The chain is built from TRBV7-2 and TRBJ2-2; 8 nucleotides line up with TRBD2. The CDR3 length is 16 residues. Germline values: CDR1 SGHTA, CDR2 FQGNSA. J gave up 6 bases and V 1 base, and 7 bases lay outside the gene matches. The CDR3 reads CASSLVAGPWAGELFF. Here the CDR3 DNA reads TGTGCCAGCAGCTTAGTAGCGGGGCCATGGGCCGGGGAGCTGTTTTTT.

The chain uses TRBV4-1 and TRBJ2-3, with 9 bases fitting TRBD1. The germline CDR1 and CDR2 sequences are MGHRA and YSYEKL. This CDR3 spans 16 amino acids. With 0 bases clipped from V and 1 base from J, the junction kept 2 bases outside the gene matches. DNA of the CDR3: TGCGCCAGCAGCCAAGAGCGGACAGGGGGCACAGATACGCAGTATTTT. Its protein is CASSQERTGGTDTQYF.

This chain connects TRBV10-3 to TRBJ2-7, with TRBD1 matching 10 bases. From germline, CDR1 is ENHRY and CDR2 SYGVKD. CDR3 length: 14 residues. Losses at the gene ends were 2 bases for V and 5 bases for J; bases not matched to a gene: 3. The CDR3 protein is CAISEDRGPHEQYF. The DNA for the CDR3 is TGTGCCATCAGTGAGGACAGGGGGCCCCACGAGCAGTACTTC.

The chain joins TRBV6-1 to TRBJ1-1, with D possibly TRBD1 on 5 matching bases. CDR1 MNHNS and CDR2 SASEGT come from the germline V gene. The CDR3 sequence is 14 residues long. Trimming removed 6 bases from V and 5 bases from J, with 16 bases in between. The CDR3: CASSLVRGRTEAFF. CDR3 nucleotides: TGTGCCAGCAGCCTAGTTAGGGGCAGGACTGAAGCTTTCTTT.

The rearrangement uses TRBV29-1 and TRBJ1-2; D ambiguous. This CDR3 has 13 amino acids. The germline V and J ends were trimmed by 6 bases and 2 bases, with 13 bases remaining between them. Germline-derived CDR1 and CDR2 are SQVTM and ANQGSEA. The CDR3 bases are TGCAGCGTCGAGGAGAGAACCAACTATGGCTACACCTTC. Residues: CSVEERTNYGYTF.

The V call is TRBV28, the J call TRBJ1-6; D perhaps matches TRBD1 (5 bases). V lost 7 bases to trimming and J lost 9 bases, with 16 bases between them. CDR3 length equals 14 residues. Germline CDR1 is MDHEN and CDR2 is SYDVKM. CDR3 amino acids: CASISPPGGSPLHF. The DNA of the CDR3 is TGTGCCAGCATTTCCCCACCCGGGGGTTCACCCCTCCACTTT.

The rearrangement joins TRBV2 to TRBJ1-3, with D possibly being TRBD1 (6 bases). The germline gives CDR1 SNHLY, CDR2 FYNNEI. The CDR3 has 15 residues. Trimming cost V 3 bases and J 0 bases, with 9 bases left between them. The CDR3 reads CASSDRDNSGNTIYF. CDR3 sequence (DNA): TGTGCCAGCAGTGATCGGGACAACTCTGGAAACACCATATATTTT.

The gene calls are TRBV10-3 and TRBJ1-1, with D possibly TRBD1 on 6 matching bases. The CDR3 sequence is 15 residues long. From germline, CDR1 is ENHRY and CDR2 SYGVKD. The germline V and J ends were trimmed by 4 bases and 6 bases, with 18 bases remaining between them. DNA for the CDR3: TGTGCCATCAGTGGAGTTAACAGGGCGGGCCCTGAAGCTTTCTTT. Encoded protein: CAISGVNRAGPEAFF.

The V and J genes are TRBV9 and TRBJ2-1; 8 positions agree with TRBD2. V lost 0 bases to trimming and J lost 9 bases; unmatched junction nucleotides: 11. The CDR3 has 16 amino acids. The germline gives CDR1 SGDLS, CDR2 YYNGEE. The CDR3: CASSVGAGGRLVEQFF. DNA of the CDR3: TGTGCCAGCAGCGTAGGGGCGGGGGGAAGGCTGGTTGAGCAGTTCTTC.